These 25 T cell receptor beta chains originate from one sample sequenced in a study of human T cells and chemical hapten exposure. Each CDR3 protein is one row after TCRdb ran MiXCR on the 5' RACE reads. The sample has about 140,000 distinct CDR3 sequences, roughly 4.1% seen once. The total RNA was obtained from whole blood that was not fractionated. All receptors come from a female donor in good health.

This clonotype was observed at least ten times. The chain carries TRBV3-1 and TRBJ1-6, with no clear D. In germline, CDR1 is LGHDT, CDR2 YNNKEL (reference sequence). The V end lost 1 base, the J end lost 8 bases, and 6 bases lay between the germline ends. CDR3 length equals 13 residues. The CDR3 region is CASSQGADSPLHF. The CDR3 DNA reads as TGTGCCAGCAGCCAAGGGGCGGATTCACCCCTCCACTTT.

This clonotype was counted ten times or more. The chain couples TRBV4-2 to TRBJ2-3; the D is unclear. The CDR3 extends over 13 amino acids. Germline values: CDR1 LGHNA, CDR2 YNFKEQ. Between the trimmed V and J ends, which lost 8 bases and 4 bases, there was a span of 13 bases. Written as DNA, the CDR3 is TGTGCCAGCGGCCCGTCTGGCGCAGATACGCAGTATTTT. The encoded protein is CASGPSGADTQYF.

This clonotype came up many times. The CDR3 DNA reads TGTGCCAGCAGTTTATGGGGCGCGGGGGACGAGCAGTACTTC. Translating it yields CASSLWGAGDEQYF. This sequence joins TRBV28 and TRBJ2-7; the match to TRBD2 covers 7 bases. V shed 0 bases and J 5 bases; nucleotides not matched to a gene: 4. In germline, CDR1 is MDHEN, CDR2 SYDVKM. There are 14 residues in the CDR3. The whole variable domain, filled in from reference TRBV28 and TRBJ2-7, reads DVKVTQSSRYLVKRTGEKVFLECVQDMDHENMFWYRQDPGLGLRLIYFSYDVKMKEKGDIPEGYSVSREKKERFSLILESASTNQTSMYLCASSLWGAGDEQYFGPGTRLTVT.

This clonotype was recorded many times. V usage is TRBV7-2 and J usage is TRBJ2-1; weak D call: TRBD2 (5 bases). Germline lookup yields CDR1 SGHTA and CDR2 FQGNSA. With 2 bases removed from V and 4 bases from J, the gap between germline ends came to 12 bases. The CDR3 loop spans 15 amino acids. The CDR3 region has the DNA TGTGCCAGCAGCTTACCCTACGGGGAATACAATGAGCAGTTCTTC. It translates to CASSLPYGEYNEQFF.

This clonotype was recorded many times. The V and J genes are TRBV4-2 and TRBJ2-2; tentative D call: TRBD2 (5 bases). Germline CDR1 is LGHNA and CDR2 is YNFKEQ. There are 18 residues in the CDR3. The V end was cut by 0 bases, the J end by 0 bases, with 14 bases between. CDR3 sequence (DNA): TGTGCCAGCAGCCAAGATCCTTTGCCCGGGGCGAACACCGGGGAGCTGTTTTTT. Translated: CASSQDPLPGANTGELFF.

To note about this clonotype: Being one base from a much bigger clone, this may be a read error. The V gene is TRBV6-4, the J gene TRBJ2-5; D unresolved. V was pared by 2 bases and J by 1 base, with 14 bases between. The germline V gene has CDR1 MRHNA and CDR2 SNTAGT. The CDR3 sequence is 16 residues long. As DNA, the CDR3 is TGTGCCAGCAGTGACCCTAAGACCGGGTGCCAAGAGACCCAGTACTTC. Amino acids: CASSDPKTGCQETQYF.

This clonotype has only a few counts. V and J are TRBV29-1 and TRBJ2-7; D tentatively reads TRBD1 or TRBD2 (5 bases each). Germline values: CDR1 SQVTM, CDR2 ANQGSEA. V shed 0 bases and J shed 0 bases, with 21 bases lying between them. The CDR3 totals 18 residues. The CDR3 here is CSVEDRGRQTPSSYEQYF. CDR3 nucleotides: TGCAGCGTTGAAGATCGGGGCCGACAGACTCCGAGCTCCTACGAGCAGTACTTC.

This clonotype occurred many times. The chain recombines TRBV2 with TRBJ2-2; TRBD1 matches 7 bases. The CDR3 consists of 16 residues. The J segment lost 1 base and the V segment lost 4 bases, leaving 6 bases of the junction unmatched. Germline assignment: CDR1 SNHLY and CDR2 FYNNEI. The CDR3 here is CASSAERQGNTGELFF. DNA of the CDR3: TGTGCCAGCAGTGCTGAACGACAGGGGAACACCGGGGAGCTGTTTTTT.

This clonotype has a handful of counts. This chain links TRBV28 with TRBJ1-1; D uncertain. Germline V lookup: CDR1 MDHEN, CDR2 SYDVKM. V lost 6 bases, J lost 7 bases, and 9 bases lay in between. The CDR3 length is 11 residues. The CDR3 coding sequence is TGTGCCAGCAGCCGTGAGAGTGAAGCTTTCTTT. Its protein product is CASSRESEAFF.

This clonotype was detected ten times or more. The DNA for the CDR3 is TGTGCCAGCAGCTTAAAGTTAGAGTACCGGTCCCACGAGCAGTACTTC. Translated, it gives CASSLKLEYRSHEQYF. The chain recombines TRBV7-2 with TRBJ2-7, with D unresolved. The CDR3 is 16 amino acids. Germline CDR1 and CDR2: SGHTA and FQGNSA. Trimming shortened V by 2 bases and J by 5 bases, and 19 bases separated the two germline ends.

V gene TRBV7-8 combines with J gene TRBJ2-6, with a weak D call TRBD1 (6 bases). Trimming removed 4 bases at V and 2 bases at J, with 9 bases between. CDR3 length: 15 residues. Germline V gene lookup returns CDR1 SGHVS and CDR2 FQNEAQ. CDR3 DNA sequence: TGTGCCAGCAGCTCAGCAGGGGCTGGGGCCAACGTCCTGACTTTC. Translating it yields CASSSAGAGANVLTF.

There are many counts of this clonotype. This chain links TRBV12-3 or TRBV12-4 with TRBJ1-1, with D possibly matching TRBD1 (6 bases). Trimming took off 5 bases at V and 1 base at J, with 11 bases between the two ends. The CDR3 has 14 residues. The CDR3 DNA reads TGTGCCAGCAGTGTCGTGACAGGGAACACTGAAGCTTTCTTT. This encodes CASSVVTGNTEAFF.

This clonotype was observed at least ten times. The V and J genes are TRBV10-3 and TRBJ2-3; D is undetermined. The CDR3 runs to 15 residues. Trimming pared 3 bases from V and 3 bases from J, leaving 13 bases between. Germline V gene lookup returns CDR1 ENHRY and CDR2 SYGVKD. The CDR3 DNA reads as TGTGCCATCAGTGACAGACCCGCCGGGACAGATACGCAGTATTTT. Residues: CAISDRPAGTDTQYF.

This clonotype was seen ten or more times. This chain joins TRBV12-3 or TRBV12-4 and TRBJ1-1, with D possibly TRBD1 on 5 matching bases. V lost 3 bases to trimming and J lost 4 bases, with 9 bases between them. CDR3 length: 13 amino acids. The CDR3 nucleotides read TGTGCCAGCAGTTTGGGGGGGAGCACTGAAGCTTTCTTT. This translates into CASSLGGSTEAFF.

This clonotype has a count of ten or more. The chain links TRBV7-8 to TRBJ1-5, with 8 bases that match TRBD1. CDR1 and CDR2 (germline): SGHVS, FQNEAQ. The CDR3 runs 14 residues. With V trimmed by 5 bases and J by 6 bases, 6 bases remained unmatched. CDR3 region: CASSLTGEGQPQHF. The CDR3 nucleotides read TGTGCCAGCAGCCTGACAGGGGAAGGTCAGCCCCAGCATTTT.

This clonotype was seen ten or more times. This chain connects TRBV11-1 to TRBJ1-3; no clear D. The CDR3 is made up of 13 amino acids. V gave up 5 bases and J gave up 5 bases, with 10 bases separating them. Per the germline V gene, CDR1 is SGHAT and CDR2 is FQDESV (reference sequence). CDR3 nucleotides: TGTGCCAGCAGCCCGACCGCCCGAAACACCATATATTTT. Amino acids: CASSPTARNTIYF.

This chain connects TRBV12-3 or TRBV12-4 to TRBJ2-2; TRBD1 aligns across 9 bases. J lost 9 bases, V lost 6 bases, and 8 bases had no gene match. The CDR3 has 14 residues. Here the CDR3 DNA reads TGTGCCAGCAGCAAGGACAGGGGAGCGCGGGAGCTGTTTTTT. Amino acids: CASSKDRGARELFF.

This clonotype was seen repeatedly, ten times or more. The J gene is TRBJ1-1, the V gene TRBV24-1; D not resolved. V was shortened by 3 bases and J by 4 bases, with 8 bases between the two germline ends. Looked up from germline, CDR1 is KGHDR and CDR2 is SFDVKD. The CDR3 runs to 13 residues. The CDR3 bases are TGTGCCACCAGTGATGGTTACAGCACTGAAGCTTTCTTT. This codes for CATSDGYSTEAFF.

In its sample, this clonotype was seen many times. The CDR3 spells CASSPTGGTIYF. The CDR3 coding sequence is TGTGCCAGCAGCCCGACGGGGGGCACCATATATTTT. The chain joins TRBV7-9 to TRBJ1-3, with D possibly TRBD1 on 5 matching bases. This CDR3 has 12 residues. V lost 5 bases and J lost 9, with 11 bases in between. Germline assignment: CDR1 SEHNR and CDR2 FQNEAQ (reference sequence).

This clonotype was seen repeatedly, ten times or more. The chain combines TRBV3-1 with TRBJ1-3; D uncertain. Trimming shortened V by 0 bases and J by 3 bases, and 15 bases separated the two germline ends. From germline, CDR1 is LGHDT and CDR2 YNNKEL (reference sequence). This CDR3 contains 17 residues. CDR3 bases: TGTGCCAGCAGCCAAGATTTGGAGGGCCCTTATGGAAACACCATATATTTT. Encoded protein: CASSQDLEGPYGNTIYF. Full variable domain (outside the CDR3, taken from reference TRBV3-1 and TRBJ1-3): DTAVSQTPKYLVTQMGNDKSIKCEQNLGHDTMYWYKQDSKKFLKIMFSYNNKELIINETVPNRFSPKSPDKAHLNLHINSLELGDSAVYFCASSQDLEGPYGNTIYFGEGSWLTVV.

This clonotype was counted ten times or more. This rearrangement joins TRBV6-1 to TRBJ1-3; no clear D gene. The CDR3 covers 14 residues. Germline CDR1 MNHNS, CDR2 SASEGT. With 2 bases removed from V and 1 base from J, the gap between germline ends came to 6 bases. In DNA, the CDR3 is TGTGCCAGCAGTGAACTCGGGTCTGGAAACACCATATATTTT. It yields the protein CASSELGSGNTIYF.

The sample holds many counts of this clonotype. The gene calls are TRBV9 and TRBJ2-1; 7 nucleotides agree with TRBD1. V shed 3 bases, J shed 6 bases, and the junction held 6 bases outside the gene matches. This CDR3 has 14 residues. Germline assignment: CDR1 SGDLS and CDR2 YYNGEE. CDR3 in DNA: TGTGCCAGCAGCGAGACAGGGCCTTCCAATGAGCAGTTCTTC. It codes for CASSETGPSNEQFF.

This clonotype showed up many times. The chain joins TRBV6-1 to TRBJ1-1; the D gene is possibly TRBD1 (6 bases). This CDR3 contains 14 residues. Trimming left V 4 bases short and J 6 bases short, with 15 bases between. Germline V lookup: CDR1 MNHNS, CDR2 SASEGT. CDR3 bases: TGTGCCAGCAGTGGAGGGGATGGGGGCCCTGAAGCTTTCTTT. Protein product: CASSGGDGGPEAFF.

This clonotype turned up a few times. The chain has TRBV5-4 and TRBJ2-6; 10 nucleotides line up with TRBD2. Germline V gene data show CDR1 as SGHNT and CDR2 as YYREEE (reference sequence). V lost 9 bases to trimming and J lost 3 bases; unmatched junction nucleotides: 15. This CDR3 contains 18 residues. The CDR3, as DNA: TGTGCCACTTCCCTCCGTCGAGCGGGGGGGTTTGGGGCCAACGTCCTGACTTTC. It yields the protein CATSLRRAGGFGANVLTF.

This clonotype has ten or more counts. The junction differs from germline at one of its ends, possibly a read error. The chain joins TRBV12-3 or TRBV12-4 to TRBJ2-5; 11 positions agree with TRBD2. The CDR3 length is 14 residues. The CDR3 here is CASSVAGGKETQYF. The CDR3 DNA sequence: TGTGCCAGCAGTGTAGCGGGGGGGAAAGAGACCCAGTACTTC.